Listed below are T cell receptor beta chains from one sample, sequenced in a study of T-cell memory formation after mild COVID-19. One entry per CDR3 protein results from TCRdb running MiXCR on the 5' RACE reads. Of some 490,000 distinct CDR3 sequences in the sample, over 15% were seen once. The sequencing sample was made of PBMCs or a T cell subset sorted from them (not recorded which). The receptors originated from an adult woman who had mild COVID-19 (a few samples of this study predate the infection). Cell type and time point are not known. Both conserved end residues are part of each CDR3. A D gene is named only where the DNA matches it firmly. Only part of the rows carry a size: once, few, many, or a class if the clone is expanded.

v_call	j_call	d_call	clone_size	cdr3_nt	cdr3_aa
TRBV5-1	TRBJ1-1	.	.	TGCGCCAGCACCCAGGGAGGAAGGAACACTGAAGCTTTCTTT	CASTQGGRNTEAFF
TRBV19	TRBJ2-7	TRBD2	many	TGTGCCAGTAGTATCGTCAGGGAGGGCGAGCAGTACTTC	CASSIVREGEQYF
TRBV5-5	TRBJ1-2	.	.	TGTGCCAGCAGCTTGGGGATCAGTGAAGCTAACTATGGCTACACCTTC	CASSLGISEANYGYTF
TRBV5-1	TRBJ2-2	TRBD1	many	TGCGCCAGCAGCTTGTCCGGGACAGGGAACACCGGGGAGCTGTTTTTT	CASSLSGTGNTGELFF
TRBV5-4	TRBJ2-1	.	many	TGTGCCAGCAGCTTGGTACTAGAGTCCTACAATGAGCAGTTCTTC	CASSLVLESYNEQFF
TRBV18	TRBJ2-1	TRBD1	few	TGTGCCAGCTCACCAGTCTCAGGGGGCGATGAGCAGTTCTTC	CASSPVSGGDEQFF
TRBV7-2	TRBJ2-1	.	.	TGTGCCAGAAGCCCTCGGATCGTCATGGATGAGCAGTTCTTC	CARSPRIVMDEQFF
TRBV12-3/TRBV12-4	TRBJ2-7	TRBD2	few	TGTGCCAGCAGACGAGCGGGAGACGAGCAGTACTTC	CASRRAGDEQYF
TRBV12-3/TRBV12-4	TRBJ1-2	.	.	TGTGCCAGCAGCAAAACCCCGTCGAAGGGCTACACCTTC	CASSKTPSKGYTF
TRBV18	TRBJ2-7	TRBD1	few	TGTGCCAGCTCACCATCGCGACAGGGGGCCAACGAGCAGTACTTC	CASSPSRQGANEQYF
TRBV4-2	TRBJ2-3	.	.	TGTGCCAGCAGCCACGTCTCTAATACGCAGTATTTT	CASSHVSNTQYF
TRBV7-3	TRBJ2-5	.	.	TGTGCCAGCAGCTTATGGGTAGGAGAGACCCAGTACTTC	CASSLWVGETQYF
TRBV5-1	TRBJ1-1	.	few	TGCGCCAGCAGCTTGGCCCGTCAGGTGAACACTGAAGCTTTCTTT	CASSLARQVNTEAFF
TRBV6-1	TRBJ1-2	.	many	TGTGCCAGCAGTGCCCGGGCCGTGAACTATGGCTACACCTTC	CASSARAVNYGYTF
TRBV13	TRBJ1-1	TRBD1	.	TGTGCCAGCAGCTTAGCCAGGGGGGAAAAAGCTTTCTTT	CASSLARGEKAFF
TRBV6-1	TRBJ2-7	TRBD2	.	TGTGCCAGCAGTGAATACGGGACTAGCGGGGACCGGGAGCAGTACTTC	CASSEYGTSGDREQYF
TRBV5-8	TRBJ2-1	.	.	TGTGCCACCGCCCGAGAGAGCTCCTACAATGAGCAGTTCTTC	CATARESSYNEQFF
TRBV14	TRBJ2-1	.	few	TGTGCCAGCAGCCAACTAGGTGCTGGAACCTACTTC	CASSQLGAGTYF
TRBV12-3/TRBV12-4	TRBJ2-7	TRBD2	.	TGTGCCAGCAGCGCAAGGACTAGCGGGAGTGTCGAGCAGTACTTC	CASSARTSGSVEQYF
TRBV5-1	TRBJ1-5	.	.	TGCGCCAGCAGCTTGGTTATAGGTCAGCCCCAGCATTTT	CASSLVIGQPQHF
TRBV5-1	TRBJ2-3	.	few	TGCGCCAGCAGCTTGGTAGGGCCGGGAAGCACAGATACGCAGTATTTT	CASSLVGPGSTDTQYF
TRBV4-3	TRBJ2-1	.	.	TGCGCCAGCAGCCAAGAAACGGCTAGCGAGCAGTTCTTC	CASSQETASEQFF
TRBV7-9	TRBJ2-2	.	few	TGTGCCAGCAGCTTAGCGCGGACAACGAACACCGGGGAGCTGTTTTTT	CASSLARTTNTGELFF
TRBV10-3	TRBJ2-7	.	many	TGTGCCATCGGTACAACCTACGAGCAGTACTTC	CAIGTTYEQYF
TRBV20-1	TRBJ2-5	TRBD1	few	TGCAGTGCTAGAGGGGGCAGGGGGTTCGAGACCCAGTACTTC	CSARGGRGFETQYF
TRBV20-1	TRBJ2-5	TRBD2	few	TGCAGTGCTAGTGATCCCGGGGGGGAGACCCAGTACTTC	CSASDPGGETQYF
TRBV10-3	TRBJ2-1	TRBD1	many	TGTGCCACGATAGACAGGGTAGGATCCTACAATGAGCAGTTCTTC	CATIDRVGSYNEQFF
TRBV5-1	TRBJ2-4	.	many	TGCGCCAGCAGCTTGGGGGCCGCGGGAAACATTCAGTACTTC	CASSLGAAGNIQYF
TRBV9	TRBJ2-3	.	.	TGTGCCAGCACGGCACAGGGGACTAGCACAGATACGCAGTATTTT	CASTAQGTSTDTQYF
TRBV30	TRBJ2-7	TRBD2	few	TGTGCCTGGAGTCCCGGGGCGGGGGGCTCCTACGAGCAGTACTTC	CAWSPGAGGSYEQYF
TRBV7-2	TRBJ1-5	.	few	TGTGCCAGCAGCTTAAAAGACGGGGACGAGCCCCAGCATTTT	CASSLKDGDEPQHF
TRBV5-1	TRBJ2-7	.	many	TGCGCCAGCAGCTTGGCCAGGGGAACCTACGAGCAGTACTTC	CASSLARGTYEQYF
TRBV20-1	TRBJ2-1	.	few	TGCAGTGCTAGAGCCAGGCGGGCAGGGTGGACATGGAATGAGCAGTTCTTC	CSARARRAGWTWNEQFF
TRBV7-2	TRBJ2-2	.	many	TGTGCCAGCAGCTTAATCCCTCAGAACACCGGGGAGCTGTTTTTT	CASSLIPQNTGELFF
TRBV5-1	TRBJ2-6	TRBD1	few	TGCGCCAGCAGGGGACAGGGCGACTCTGGGGCCAACGTCCTGACTTTC	CASRGQGDSGANVLTF
TRBV5-1	TRBJ2-7	TRBD2	few	TGCGCCAGCAGCTTGGCCGGGGGGAACGAGCAGTACTTC	CASSLAGGNEQYF
TRBV6-1	TRBJ2-7	.	few	TGTGCCAGCAGTTACCCCCGACAGATCTACGAGCAGTACTTC	CASSYPRQIYEQYF
TRBV6-5	TRBJ2-2	TRBD1	.	TGTGCCAGCAGCTCTCGGGACAGAATAACGAACACCGGGGAGCTGTTTTTT	CASSSRDRITNTGELFF
TRBV7-8	TRBJ2-7	TRBD2	few	TGTGCCAGCAGCCCTAAGCGTCGGGGACTAGCGGGGGCCCACTCCTACGAGCAGTACTTC	CASSPKRRGLAGAHSYEQYF
TRBV29-1	TRBJ2-2	.	.	TGCAGCGTTCGGGTCACCGGGGAGCTGTTTTTT	CSVRVTGELFF
TRBV12-3/TRBV12-4	TRBJ2-5	TRBD2	.	TGTGCCAGCAGTTCGGGACTAGCGGGGGGGAGAGAGACCCAGTACTTC	CASSSGLAGGRETQYF
TRBV14	TRBJ2-4	.	.	TGTGCCAGCAGCCAGGACCTAGCCAAAAACATTCAGTACTTC	CASSQDLAKNIQYF
TRBV24-1	TRBJ2-1	TRBD2	.	TGTGCCACCAGTGGTTCATTCGGGACTAGCCTCAATGAGCAGTTCTTC	CATSGSFGTSLNEQFF
TRBV19	TRBJ1-1	.	many	TGTGCCAGTAGTATAACCGTGAACACTGAAGCTTTCTTT	CASSITVNTEAFF
TRBV28	TRBJ1-2	.	.	TGTGCCACGTCGAGCGGAACTAACTATGGCTACACCTTC	CATSSGTNYGYTF
TRBV27	TRBJ1-5	.	few	TGTGCCAGCAGTTTCGCAGTTAGCAATCAGCCCCAGCATTTT	CASSFAVSNQPQHF
TRBV20-1	TRBJ1-1	.	.	TGCAGTGCTAGGGATTCACTAGGAACTGAAGCTTTCTTT	CSARDSLGTEAFF
TRBV7-9	TRBJ2-5	TRBD1	few	TGTGCCAGCAGCCACCTTGGGACAGGGGGCAGAGAGACCCAGTACTTC	CASSHLGTGGRETQYF
TRBV27	TRBJ2-3	.	few	TGTGCCAGCAGTTCGGCTGGGGCAGGGCGGCTCACAGATACGCAGTATTTT	CASSSAGAGRLTDTQYF
TRBV6-5	TRBJ1-6	.	.	TGTGCCAGCAGTACACAACAGGGAAATTCACCCCTCCACTTT	CASSTQQGNSPLHF
TRBV5-4	TRBJ1-2	TRBD1	few	TGTGCCAGCAGCCCGAACGACAGGGGATCCTATGGCTACACCTTC	CASSPNDRGSYGYTF
TRBV29-1	TRBJ1-2	.	few	TGCAGCGTTGAGCCCACAGGGACCAGCTATGGCTACACCTTC	CSVEPTGTSYGYTF
TRBV18	TRBJ2-7	.	.	TGTGCCAGCTCACCAGTAACTGTGTTCTCCTACGAGCAGTACTTC	CASSPVTVFSYEQYF
TRBV6-2/TRBV6-3	TRBJ2-1	TRBD2	.	TGTGCCAGCAGATTTCTAGCGGCTTACAATGAGCAGTTCTTC	CASRFLAAYNEQFF